This is a list of T cell receptor beta chains from one sample in a study of tumor and adjacent non-tumor tissue in lung cancer. MiXCR, run by TCRdb on the multiplex PCR reads, gives a single entry per CDR3 protein. Of more than 95,000 distinct CDR3 sequences listed, 66% are singletons. Sequencing was performed on lung tumor tissue. These receptors all stem from a young man with non-small cell lung cancer. Both conserved end residues are part of each CDR3. The order of the fields is clone size, V gene, D gene, J gene, CDR3 DNA, CDR3 protein. D genes are given only for firm matches. Not all rows give a size; the values are once, few, many and, for expanded clones, a class.

>.|TRBV20-1|.|TRBJ1-1
TGCAGTGCTAGAGACCGGTGGGGGCTTAGCACTGAGGCTTTCTTT
CSARDRWGLSTEAFF
>many|TRBV12-3/TRBV12-4|TRBD1|TRBJ2-1
TGTGCCAGCAGTTTTGACAGGGTCTCTGGTGAGCAGTTCTTC
CASSFDRVSGEQFF
>.|TRBV11-2|.|TRBJ1-1
TGTGCCAACAGCCTGTTTTCCTTGAACACTGAAGCTTTCTTT
CANSLFSLNTEAFF
>.|TRBV29-1|TRBD1|TRBJ2-2
TGCAGCGTTGTGGGGACAGGGTACACCGGGGAGCTGTTTTTT
CSVVGTGYTGELFF
>.|TRBV7-9|TRBD1|TRBJ2-3
TGTGCCAGCAGCCCCCCCGGGACAGGGGCAGATACGCAGTATTTT
CASSPPGTGADTQYF
>.|TRBV5-4|.|TRBJ2-4
TGTGTCAGCAGCTTGACGAAGAACGTCGCCAAAAACATTCAGTACTTC
CVSSLTKNVAKNIQYF
>many|TRBV20-1|.|TRBJ1-3
TGCAGTGCTGCCCGTGTCGGGTATGGAAACACCATATATTTT
CSAARVGYGNTIYF
>.|TRBV20-1|.|TRBJ2-3
TGCAGTGCTAGGACAGGTAGCAATCAGCCCCAGTATTTT
CSARTGSNQPQYF
>.|TRBV4-2|.|TRBJ2-7
TGTGCCAGCAGACCACAGGACGCAAGCTCCTACGAGCAGTATTTC
CASRPQDASSYEQYF
>.|TRBV20-1|.|TRBJ2-7
TGCAGTGCTACTAAGACTAGTGGGAGTTCCTACGAGCGGTACTTC
CSATKTSGSSYERYF
>.|TRBV20-1|.|TRBJ2-1
TGCGGTGCTAAAACTAGCTGGGGCTACAATGAGCAGTTCTTC
CGAKTSWGYNEQFF
>.|TRBV29-1|.|TRBJ1-4
TGCAGTGTCATCGACAGCTATGAAAAACTGTTTTTT
CSVIDSYEKLFF
>few|TRBV2|.|TRBJ1-5
TGTGCCAGCAGTGAACAGCCCGACAGACCGAGCAATCAGCCCCAGCATTTT
CASSEQPDRPSNQPQHF
>few|TRBV24-1|TRBD2|TRBJ2-5
TGTGCCACCAGTGATGGACTAGCGGGAGTCATGGAGACCCAGTACTTC
CATSDGLAGVMETQYF
>few|TRBV6-5|TRBD2|TRBJ2-7
TGTGCCAGCAGTTACTCGTTAGCGGGAGGCACGGGCTCCTACGAGCAGTACTTC
CASSYSLAGGTGSYEQYF
>.|TRBV5-4|TRBD2|TRBJ2-3
TGTGCCAGCAGCCGACTAGCGCCAGATACGCAGTATTTT
CASSRLAPDTQYF
>.|TRBV11-2|.|TRBJ2-3
TGTGCCAGCAGCCCGGACCAATCGGACACAGATATGCAGTATTTT
CASSPDQSDTDMQYF
>.|TRBV11-2|.|TRBJ1-2
TGTGCTAGCAGCTCCGGGCAGGTGGACTATGGCTACACCTTC
CASSSGQVDYGYTF
>.|TRBV6-5|.|TRBJ2-4
TGTACCAGCAGGCCTTTAGCCAAAAATATTCAGTACTTC
CTSRPLAKNIQYF
>.|TRBV12-5|.|TRBJ1-2
.
CATAYFCPNYGYTF
>many|TRBV20-1|.|TRBJ2-4
TGCAGTGCTAGAGATGAAGGGTTCTTGTACTTC
CSARDEGFLYF
>.|TRBV6-2/TRBV6-3|.|TRBJ1-1
TGTGCCAGCTCCCAACCGCCGGGAACTGAAGCTTTCTTT
CASSQPPGTEAFF
>medium-sized|TRBV11-2|.|TRBJ2-3
TGTGCCAGCAGCTTAGAGCGCGGAGCGCAGTATTTT
CASSLERGAQYF
>.|TRBV29-1|.|TRBJ2-1
TGCAGCGTTGAGGAGACAGACTACGATGAGCAGTTCTTC
CSVEETDYDEQFF
>many|TRBV6-2/TRBV6-3|.|TRBJ2-7
TGTGCCAGCAGATCCTCGGGACCTTCTTACCACGAGCAGTACTTC
CASRSSGPSYHEQYF
>.|TRBV29-1|.|TRBJ2-5
TGCAGCGTTGAGGGGTACCAGGGAGAGACTCATTACTTC
CSVEGYQGETHYF
>few|TRBV7-9|.|TRBJ2-7
TGTGCCAGCACTCGCAGTGGTTGGTACGAGCAGTACTTC
CASTRSGWYEQYF
>few|TRBV20-1|TRBD1|TRBJ2-7
TGCAGTGCTATAACCGGGACAGGGGATTACGGGCAGTACTTC
CSAITGTGDYGQYF
>.|TRBV5-6|.|TRBJ1-1
TGTGCCAGCAGCTTGGGAATTGGGACTGAATCTTTCTTT
CASSLGIGTESFF
>.|TRBV2|.|TRBJ2-3
TGTGCCAGCAAGTACAGTATTAGCACAGATACGCAGTATTTT
CASKYSISTDTQYF
>once|TRBV6-2/TRBV6-3|.|TRBJ2-3
TGTGCCAGCAAAGGTATCAGAAGGGGACATGGAACAGATACGCAGTATTTT
CASKGIRRGHGTDTQYF
>.|TRBV11-2|.|TRBJ2-1
TGTGCCAGCAGTTTAGAGGGTAGCGAGGGGTTTTATAATGAGCAGTTCTTC
CASSLEGSEGFYNEQFF
>.|TRBV12-3/TRBV12-4|.|TRBJ2-5
TGTGCCAACAGTTCCGGACACGAGAAAGATACCCAGTACTTC
CANSSGHEKDTQYF
>.|TRBV29-1|.|TRBJ1-5
TGTAGCGTTGGGGGAGGGGAAAATCGGCCCCAGCATTTT
CSVGGGENRPQHF
>many|TRBV6-5|TRBD1|TRBJ1-1
TGTGCCAGCAGTAAGGCCGGGACAGCGAACACTGAAGCTTTCTTT
CASSKAGTANTEAFF
>few|TRBV6-2/TRBV6-3|TRBD2|TRBJ2-1
TGTGCCAGCACCCTACTAGCGGGGGCGGATGAGCAGTTCTTC
CASTLLAGADEQFF
>.|TRBV20-1|TRBD2|TRBJ2-1
TGTAGTGCTAGCGGGAGGGGCGTCAATGAGGAGTTCTTC
CSASGRGVNEEFF
>.|TRBV5-1|.|TRBJ2-1
TGCGCCAGCAGCAAAAAGCGGGTAACCTTCAATGAGCAGTTCTTC
CASSKKRVTFNEQFF
>many|TRBV5-6|.|TRBJ1-3
TGTGCCAGCAGCTTAACTTGGACTGGAAACACCATATATTTT
CASSLTWTGNTIYF
>many|TRBV20-1|TRBD1|TRBJ1-4
TGCAGTGCTAGAGATGAGCAGGGGGCAAATGAAAAACTGTTTTTT
CSARDEQGANEKLFF
>.|TRBV12-3/TRBV12-4|TRBD1|TRBJ1-5
TGTGCCAGCAGTTTACAGGGGGGCGAGGGCAATCAGGCCCAGCATTTT
CASSLQGGEGNQAQHF
>.|TRBV12-3/TRBV12-4|TRBD1|TRBJ2-2
TGTGCCAGCAGTTTAAGGACAGGGGTGTCCGGGGAGCTGTTTTTT
CASSLRTGVSGELFF
>once|TRBV6-2/TRBV6-3|.|TRBJ1-1
TGTGCCAGCAGTTACTCTTTGGGAAACACTGAAGCTTTCTTT
CASSYSLGNTEAFF
>.|TRBV4-1|TRBD1|TRBJ1-5
TGCGCTAGCAGCCAAGAACAGGGGAATCAGCCCCAGCGTTTT
CASSQEQGNQPQRF
>few|TRBV20-1|.|TRBJ2-1
TGCAGTGCTAGAGCTGAGGGGAGGGGGTACAATGAGCAGTTCTTC
CSARAEGRGYNEQFF
>many|TRBV4-3|TRBD1|TRBJ1-4
TGCGCCAGCAGCCAGGACAAGGAACAGGGGCGTGAAAAACTGTTTTTT
CASSQDKEQGREKLFF
>few|TRBV6-1|.|TRBJ2-3
TGTGCCAGCAGTGAACACCTTAGGATAAGTACAGATACGCAGTATTTT
CASSEHLRISTDTQYF
>.|TRBV6-1|.|TRBJ1-5
TGTGCCAGCAGAGGGGAAACGAACAGGGACCCGCCCCAGCATTTT
CASRGETNRDPPQHF
>.|TRBV20-1|TRBD2|TRBJ2-1
TGCATTGCTAGGTCAGCGGGGGGATACAATGAGCAGTCCTTC
CIARSAGGYNEQSF
>many|TRBV10-2|TRBD1|TRBJ1-6
TGCGCCAGCAGTGAGTGGGACAGGGAATCACCCCTCCACTTT
CASSEWDRESPLHF
>.|TRBV12-3/TRBV12-4|TRBD1|TRBJ2-1
TGTGTCAGCAGTGGGACAGGGGGACCTTACAATGAACAGTTCTTC
CVSSGTGGPYNEQFF
>few|TRBV4-1|.|TRBJ1-4
TGCGCCAGCAGCCGCCAAGAGGGGGAAAAACTGTTTTTT
CASSRQEGEKLFF
>.|TRBV24-1|TRBD2|TRBJ2-3
TGTGCCGCCAGTGATGCCCTAGCGGGGGACACAGATACGCAGTATTTT
CAASDALAGDTDTQYF
>.|TRBV12-3/TRBV12-4|.|TRBJ1-2
TGTGCCAGCAGTACAGGGCCCTATGACTACATCTTC
CASSTGPYDYIF
>.|TRBV7-9|TRBD1|TRBJ2-1
TGTGACAGGAGCTATACAGGGGCTGAGCAGTTCTTC
CDRSYTGAEQFF
>many|TRBV20-1|TRBD2|TRBJ2-3
TGCAGTGCCCTAGGCGGGCGGGAGATTCTAGATACGCAGTATTTT
CSALGGREILDTQYF